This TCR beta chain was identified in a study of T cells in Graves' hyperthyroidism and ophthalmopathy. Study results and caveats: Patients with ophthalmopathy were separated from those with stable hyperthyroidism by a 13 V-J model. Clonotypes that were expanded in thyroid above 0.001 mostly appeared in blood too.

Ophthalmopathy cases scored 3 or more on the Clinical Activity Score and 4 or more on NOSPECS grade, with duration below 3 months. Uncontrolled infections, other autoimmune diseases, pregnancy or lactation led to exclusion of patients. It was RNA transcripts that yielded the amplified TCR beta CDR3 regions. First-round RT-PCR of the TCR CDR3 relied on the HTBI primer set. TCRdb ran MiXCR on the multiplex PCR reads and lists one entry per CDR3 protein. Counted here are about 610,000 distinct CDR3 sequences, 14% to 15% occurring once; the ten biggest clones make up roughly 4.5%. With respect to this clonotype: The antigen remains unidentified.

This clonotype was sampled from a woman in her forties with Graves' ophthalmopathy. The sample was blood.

The CDR3 sequence is CASSFVGGDYEQYF. DNA for the CDR3: TGTGCCAGCAGTTTCGTAGGGGGGGACTACGAGCAGTACTTC. This chain links TRBV6-5 with TRBJ2-7; a possible D gene is TRBD2 (7 bases). Germline values: CDR1 MNHEY, CDR2 SVGAGI. CDR3 length: 14 amino acids. V lost 4 bases and J lost 3, with 13 bases in between.